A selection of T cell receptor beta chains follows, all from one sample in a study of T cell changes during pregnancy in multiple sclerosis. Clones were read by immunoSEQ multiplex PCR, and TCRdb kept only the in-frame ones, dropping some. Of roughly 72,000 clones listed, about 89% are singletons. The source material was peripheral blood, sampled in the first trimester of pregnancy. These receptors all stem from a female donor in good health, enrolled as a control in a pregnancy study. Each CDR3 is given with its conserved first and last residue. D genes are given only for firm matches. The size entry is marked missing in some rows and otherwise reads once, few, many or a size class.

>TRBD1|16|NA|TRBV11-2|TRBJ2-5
CASSLPGQGARETQYF
TGTGCCAGCAGCCTTCCCGGACAGGGGGCGAGGGAGACCCAGTACTTC
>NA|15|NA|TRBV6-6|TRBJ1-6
CASSGSGVNNSPLHF
TGTGCCAGCAGTGGATCCGGGGTCAATAATTCACCCCTCCACTTT
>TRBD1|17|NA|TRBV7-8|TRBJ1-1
CASSHLVPQGANTEAFF
TGTGCCAGCAGCCATCTGGTGCCGCAGGGGGCGAACACTGAAGCTTTCTTT
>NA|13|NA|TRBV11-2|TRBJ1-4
CASSPGTLEKLFF
TGTGCCAGCAGCCCCGGGACATTGGAAAAACTGTTTTTT
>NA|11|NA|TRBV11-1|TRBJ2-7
CASSGHYEQYF
TGTGCCAGCAGCGGGCACTACGAGCAGTACTTC
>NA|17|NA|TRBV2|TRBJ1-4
CASSERGRVSPNEKLFF
TGTGCCAGCAGTGAAAGGGGCAGGGTCTCTCCCAATGAAAAACTGTTTTTT
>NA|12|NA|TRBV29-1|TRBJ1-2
CTCTIREDGYTF
TGCACCTGTACCATCCGCGAGGATGGCTACACCTTC
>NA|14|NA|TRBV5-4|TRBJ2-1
CASSPDYSYNEQFF
TGTGCCAGCAGCCCGGACTACTCCTACAATGAGCAGTTCTTC
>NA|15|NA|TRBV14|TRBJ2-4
CASSQLARGHAIQYF
TGTGCCAGCAGCCAGCTGGCTCGAGGGCACGCCATTCAGTACTTC
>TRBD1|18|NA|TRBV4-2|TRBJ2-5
CASSQDNSKDRGGETQYF
TGTGCCAGCAGCCAAGATAACTCTAAGGACAGGGGAGGAGAGACCCAGTACTTC
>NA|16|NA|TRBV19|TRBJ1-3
CASSIIAGVSGNTIYF
TGTGCCAGTAGTATAATTGCAGGCGTCTCTGGAAACACCATATATTTT
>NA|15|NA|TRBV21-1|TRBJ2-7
CASSKDRASSYEQYF
TGTGCCAGCAGCAAAGACAGGGCCTCGAGTTACGAGCAGTACTTC
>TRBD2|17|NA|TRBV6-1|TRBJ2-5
CASSEALGGGALETQYF
TGTGCCAGCAGTGAAGCGCTGGGCGGGGGGGCCCTAGAGACCCAGTACTTC
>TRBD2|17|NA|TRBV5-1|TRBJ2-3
CASSRITSGEGSDTQYF
TGCGCCAGCAGCCGGATCACTAGCGGGGAAGGTTCAGATACGCAGTATTTT
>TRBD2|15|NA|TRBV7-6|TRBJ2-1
CATHEGTSPYNEQFF
TGTGCCACTCATGAGGGGACTAGCCCCTACAATGAGCAGTTCTTC
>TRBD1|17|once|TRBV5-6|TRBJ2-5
CASSLSWTGASGETQYF
TGTGCCAGCAGCTTGAGCTGGACAGGGGCCTCCGGGGAGACCCAGTACTTC
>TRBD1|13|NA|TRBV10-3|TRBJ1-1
CAISESNRGYAFF
TGTGCCATCAGTGAGTCTAACAGGGGGTACGCTTTCTTT
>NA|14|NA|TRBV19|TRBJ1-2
CASSTLQANYGYTF
TGTGCCAGTAGCACCCTACAGGCTAACTATGGCTACACCTTC
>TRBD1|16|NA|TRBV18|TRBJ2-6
CASSGQGSSGANVLTF
TGTGCCAGCTCGGGACAGGGAAGCTCTGGGGCCAACGTCCTGACTTTC
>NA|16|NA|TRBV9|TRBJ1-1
CASRIYGGGLNTEAFF
TGTGCCAGCAGAATCTACGGGGGAGGGCTGAACACTGAAGCTTTCTTT
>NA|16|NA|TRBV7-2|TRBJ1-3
CASSLTGPFSGNTIYF
TGTGCCAGCAGCCTCACAGGGCCGTTCTCTGGAAACACCATATATTTT
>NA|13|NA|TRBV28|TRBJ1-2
CASSSGGIQGYTF
TGTGCCAGCAGTTCTGGGGGCATTCAGGGCTACACCTTC
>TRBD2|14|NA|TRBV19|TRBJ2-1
CASSGLAGGNEQFF
TGTGCCAGTAGTGGACTAGCGGGAGGAAATGAGCAGTTCTTC
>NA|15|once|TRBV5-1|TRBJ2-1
CASSLGQGPYNEQFF
TGCGCCAGCAGCTTGGGGCAGGGCCCCTACAATGAGCAGTTCTTC
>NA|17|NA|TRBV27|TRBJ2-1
CASSLNLGGGNYNEQFF
TGTGCCAGCAGTTTAAACTTAGGGGGCGGGAACTACAATGAGCAGTTCTTC
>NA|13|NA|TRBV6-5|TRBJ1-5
CASSSGVHQPQHF
TGTGCCAGCAGTTCCGGGGTACATCAGCCCCAGCATTTT
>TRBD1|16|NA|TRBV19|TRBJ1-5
CASSIEVGTGVQPQHF
TGTGCCAGTAGTATAGAGGTCGGGACAGGGGTACAGCCCCAGCATTTT
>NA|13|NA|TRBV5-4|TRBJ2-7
CASSFGSSYEQYF
TGTGCCAGCAGCTTCGGTAGTTCCTACGAGCAGTACTTC